This T cell receptor beta chain came from a study of T cell repertoires in cytomegalovirus infection. Across the whole study: Both CMV infection and a matching HLA type were indicated by public TCR beta signatures.

TCRdb redid the calling of the reads with MiXCR, one entry per CDR3 protein. The table lists about 220,000 distinct CDR3 sequences, around 35% of them singletons. Notes on the study in general: Ex vivo responses were dominated by HLA-C-restricted CMV-specific TCR beta clonotypes.

This clonotype has only a few counts. Its antigen is not identified. Germline CDR1 and CDR2: LNHDA and SQIVND (reference sequence). V gave up 3 bases and J gave up 0 bases, with 6 bases separating them. This CDR3 spans 13 amino acids. This clonotype was sampled from a human donor in good health (CMV status not recorded). Some clones in this sample may be carry-over from other donors' samples. Sequences were derived from CD8+ T cells from cultured PBMCs, sampled from culture after CMV antigen stimulation. J is TRBJ2-7 and V is TRBV19, with TRBD1 as a possible D gene (6 bases). The CDR3, as DNA: TGTGCCAGTAGTATGGACAGCTCCTACGAGCAGTACTTC. The encoded protein is CASSMDSSYEQYF.